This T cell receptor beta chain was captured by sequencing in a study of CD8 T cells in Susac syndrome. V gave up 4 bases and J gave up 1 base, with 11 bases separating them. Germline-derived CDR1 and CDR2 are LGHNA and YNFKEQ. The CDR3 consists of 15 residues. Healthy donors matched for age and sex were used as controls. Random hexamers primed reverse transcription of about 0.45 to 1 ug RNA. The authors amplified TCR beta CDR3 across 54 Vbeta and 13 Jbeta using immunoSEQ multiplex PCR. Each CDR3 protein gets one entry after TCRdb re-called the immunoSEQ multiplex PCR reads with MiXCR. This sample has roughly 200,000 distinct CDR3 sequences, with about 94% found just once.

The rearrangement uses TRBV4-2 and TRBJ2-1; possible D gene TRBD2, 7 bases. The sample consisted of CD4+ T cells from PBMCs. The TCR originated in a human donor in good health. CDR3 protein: CASSREGGSYNEQFF. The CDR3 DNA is TGTGCCAGCAGCCGCGAGGGGGGGTCCTACAATGAGCAGTTCTTC.